Presented here are 13 T cell receptor beta chains from one specimen sequenced in a study of CD8+ T cells in alopecia areata. TCR sequencing used cDNA made by reverse transcription of extracted RNA. Some clones are missing from TCRdb's copy, which holds only in-frame ones; the method was immunoSEQ multiplex PCR. The sample records 75,000 to 85,000 clones, around 67% being singletons. Treatment defined: oral pan-JAK inhibitor, 5-10 mg twice daily. The sample here was CD8+ T cells sorted from blood, taken at week 24, from a patient treated with tofacitinib. The receptors originated from a human donor with alopecia areata.

The genes are TRBV29-1 and TRBJ2-1; TRBD1 agrees at 7 bases. With 0 bases clipped from V and 4 bases from J, the junction kept 9 bases outside the gene matches. There are 16 residues in the CDR3. In germline, CDR1 is SQVTM, CDR2 ANQGSEA. The CDR3 loop is CSVEDSDRVIYNEQFF. The CDR3, as DNA: TGCAGCGTTGAAGATTCCGACAGGGTGATATACAATGAGCAGTTCTTC.

The V gene is TRBV28, the J gene TRBJ2-7; 9 bases are a match to TRBD1. This CDR3 region has 13 residues. Germline trimming cut 6 bases from V and 4 bases from J; bases unmatched to any gene: 4. Germline V gene sequence: CDR1 MDHEN, CDR2 SYDVKM. CDR3 loop: CASSPDRGYEQYF. CDR3 in DNA: TGTGCCAGCAGCCCGGACAGGGGTTACGAGCAGTACTTC. Full variable domain (remainder filled in from reference TRBV28 and TRBJ2-7): DVKVTQSSRYLVKRTGEKVFLECVQDMDHENMFWYRQDPGLGLRLIYFSYDVKMKEKGDIPEGYSVSREKKERFSLILESASTNQTSMYLCASSPDRGYEQYFGPGTRLTVT.

The genes are TRBV5-1 and TRBJ2-1; D unclear. V gave up 0 bases and J gave up 10 bases, with 5 bases separating them. Germline V gene lookup returns CDR1 SGHRS and CDR2 YFSETQ. The CDR3 contains 11 residues. CDR3 nucleotide sequence: TGCGCCAGCAGCTTGGGCCTCGAGCAGTTCTTC. This encodes CASSLGLEQFF.

The chain couples TRBV9 to TRBJ2-3; the D is unclear. The CDR3 spans 17 residues. Germline CDR1 SGDLS, CDR2 YYNGEE. The V and J ends lost 1 base and 10 bases respectively, with 25 bases between them. CDR3 bases: TGTGCCAGCAGCGTACCCCCCGTAAAGGCAGCCTTTAAAGCGCAGTATTTT. This encodes CASSVPPVKAAFKAQYF. The variable domain in full, with the rest retrieved from reference TRBV9 and TRBJ2-3, is DSGVTQTPKHLITATGQRVTLRCSPRSGDLSVYWYQQSLDQGLQFLIQYYNGEERAKGNILERFSAQQFPDLHSELNLSSLELGDSALYFCASSVPPVKAAFKAQYFGPGTRLTVL.

This chain links TRBV4-1 with TRBJ2-5; TRBD2 aligns across 13 bases. Germline V gene sequence: CDR1 MGHRA, CDR2 YSYEKL. The junction had 10 bases not matched to a gene; V was cut back by 2 bases and J by 7 bases. The CDR3 is 17 residues long. CDR3 sequence (DNA): TGCGCCAGCAGCCAACTAGGACTAGCGGGAGTAAACGGGACCCAGTACTTC. It is translated as CASSQLGLAGVNGTQYF.

The chain links TRBV27 to TRBJ2-5, with TRBD1 identical over 11 bases. The CDR3 is 17 amino acids. After removal of 5 bases from V and 1 base from J, the junction contained 9 bases not matched to a gene. Germline assignment: CDR1 MNHEY and CDR2 SMNVEV (reference sequence). The CDR3 sequence: CASSTWTGGLGQETQYF. CDR3 in DNA: TGTGCCAGCAGTACGTGGACAGGGGGCTTGGGCCAAGAGACCCAGTACTTC.

Only one count was recorded for this clone. The chain employs TRBV28 and TRBJ2-4; a weak D match, TRBD1 (6 bases). From germline, CDR1 is MDHEN and CDR2 SYDVKM. CDR3 length equals 19 residues. Trimming took off 1 base at V and 1 base at J, with 20 bases between the two ends. The CDR3 is CASSLYGFQTGLAKNIQYF. The CDR3 nucleotides are TGTGCCAGCAGTTTATACGGTTTTCAGACAGGTTTGGCCAAAAACATTCAGTACTTC.

V is TRBV7-9 and J is TRBJ2-5; weak D call: TRBD2 (6 bases). The germline V and J ends were trimmed by 1 base and 2 bases, with 11 bases remaining between them. Germline assignment: CDR1 SEHNR and CDR2 FQNEAQ (reference sequence). The CDR3 is made up of 15 amino acids. The CDR3 coding sequence is TGTGCCAGCAGCTTAGTCGCGGGACTGCAAGAGACCCAGTACTTC. Protein: CASSLVAGLQETQYF.

The V call is TRBV5-4, the J call TRBJ2-5; 13 nucleotides align to TRBD2. V lost 4 bases and J lost 4; bases outside the gene matches: 4. The CDR3 runs to 15 residues. The germline gives CDR1 SGHNT, CDR2 YYREEE (reference sequence). In DNA, the CDR3 is TGTGCCAGCAGCGACGGGACTAGCGGGGTAGAGACCCAGTACTTC. Residues: CASSDGTSGVETQYF. Looking up the rest from reference TRBV5-4 and TRBJ2-5 gives the full variable domain: ETGVTQSPTHLIKTRGQQVTLRCSSQSGHNTVSWYQQALGQGPQFIFQYYREEENGRGNFPPRFSGLQFPNYSSELNVNALELDDSALYLCASSDGTSGVETQYFGPGTRLLVL.

The J gene is TRBJ2-7, the V gene TRBV28; 7 nucleotides align to TRBD1. V was clipped by 5 bases and J by 2 bases; unmatched bases: 3. The CDR3 has 13 amino acids. Germline loops: CDR1 MDHEN, CDR2 SYDVKM. Here the CDR3 reads CASSMTGTYEQYF. The CDR3 nucleotides are TGTGCCAGCAGTATGACAGGGACCTACGAGCAGTACTTC.

The chain employs TRBV13 and TRBJ1-5; a weak D match, TRBD1 (5 bases). Per the germline V gene, CDR1 is PRHDT and CDR2 is FYEKMQ (reference sequence). V lost 3 bases and J 4 bases, leaving 13 bases between the germline ends. This CDR3 is built from 15 residues. CDR3 loop: CASSLGPLSNQPQHF. Here the CDR3 DNA reads TGTGCCAGCAGCTTGGGGCCCCTTTCGAATCAGCCCCAGCATTTT.

The chain has TRBV4-3 and TRBJ2-5; TRBD1 might be the D (6 bases). Germline-derived CDR1 and CDR2 are LGHNA and YSLEER. This CDR3 region has 14 residues. V lost 2 bases and J lost 7, with 14 bases in between. As DNA, the CDR3 is TGCGCCAGCAGCCAAACGGTGGGGGCCCGGACCCAGTACTTC. It encodes CASSQTVGARTQYF.

In DNA, the CDR3 is TGTGCCAGCAGCACTAGCGGATATCGCTCCTACGAGCAGTACTTC. Encoded protein: CASSTSGYRSYEQYF. This sequence joins TRBV6-5 and TRBJ2-7; 8 bases line up with TRBD2. V was clipped by 6 bases and J by 0 bases; unmatched bases: 7. CDR1 is MNHEY and CDR2 is SVGAGI in the germline V gene. The CDR3 length is 15 residues.